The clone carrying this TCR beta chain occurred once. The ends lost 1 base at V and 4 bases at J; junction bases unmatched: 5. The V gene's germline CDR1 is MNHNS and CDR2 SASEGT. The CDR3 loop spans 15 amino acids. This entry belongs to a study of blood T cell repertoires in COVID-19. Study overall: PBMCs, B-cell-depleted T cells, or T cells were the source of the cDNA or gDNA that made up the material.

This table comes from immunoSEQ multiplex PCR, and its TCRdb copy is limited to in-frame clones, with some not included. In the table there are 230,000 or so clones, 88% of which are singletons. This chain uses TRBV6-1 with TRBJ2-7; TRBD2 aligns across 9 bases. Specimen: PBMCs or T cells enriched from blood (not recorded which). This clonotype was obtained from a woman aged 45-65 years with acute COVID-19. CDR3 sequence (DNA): TGTGCCAGCAGTGAAGTGGCGGGAGGGCAATACGAGCAGTACTTC. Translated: CASSEVAGGQYEQYF.